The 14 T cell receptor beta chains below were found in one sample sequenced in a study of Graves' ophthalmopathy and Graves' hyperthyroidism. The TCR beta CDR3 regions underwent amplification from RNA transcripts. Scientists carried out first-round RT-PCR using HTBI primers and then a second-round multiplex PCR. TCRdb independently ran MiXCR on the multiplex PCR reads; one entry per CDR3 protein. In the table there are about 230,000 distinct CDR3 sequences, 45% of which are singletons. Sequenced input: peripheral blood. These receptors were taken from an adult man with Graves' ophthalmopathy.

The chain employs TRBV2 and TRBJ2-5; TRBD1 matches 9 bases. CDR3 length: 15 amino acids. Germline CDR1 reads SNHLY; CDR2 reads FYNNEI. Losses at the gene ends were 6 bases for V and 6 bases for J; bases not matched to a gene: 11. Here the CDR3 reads CASSLSGTGMQTQYF. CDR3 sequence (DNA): TGTGCCAGCAGCTTGTCCGGGACAGGGATGCAGACCCAGTACTTC. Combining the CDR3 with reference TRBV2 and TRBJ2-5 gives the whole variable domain EPEVTQTPSHQVTQMGQEVILRCVPISNHLYFYWYRQILGQKVEFLVSFYNNEISEKSEIFDDQFSVERPDGSNFTLKIRSTKLEDSAMYFCASSLSGTGMQTQYFGPGTRLLVL.

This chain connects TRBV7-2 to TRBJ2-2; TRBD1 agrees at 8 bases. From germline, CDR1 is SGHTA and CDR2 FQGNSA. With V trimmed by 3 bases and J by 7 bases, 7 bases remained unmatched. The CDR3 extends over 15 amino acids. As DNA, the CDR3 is TGTGCCAGCAGCTTGGACAGGGAAAGTGGCGGGGAGCTGTTTTTT. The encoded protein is CASSLDRESGGELFF.

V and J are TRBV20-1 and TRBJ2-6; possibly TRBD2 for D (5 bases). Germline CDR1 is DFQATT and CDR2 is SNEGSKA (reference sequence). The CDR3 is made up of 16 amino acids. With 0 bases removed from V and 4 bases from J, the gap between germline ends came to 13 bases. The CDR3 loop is CSARDGGLAGANVLTF. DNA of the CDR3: TGCAGTGCTAGAGATGGAGGTCTTGCGGGGGCCAACGTCCTGACTTTC.

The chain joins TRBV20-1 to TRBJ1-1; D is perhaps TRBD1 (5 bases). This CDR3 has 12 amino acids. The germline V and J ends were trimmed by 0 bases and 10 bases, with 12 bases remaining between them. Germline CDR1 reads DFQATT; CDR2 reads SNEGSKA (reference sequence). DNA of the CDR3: TGCAGTGCTAGAGAGGACATCATAGGAGCTTTCTTT. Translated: CSAREDIIGAFF.

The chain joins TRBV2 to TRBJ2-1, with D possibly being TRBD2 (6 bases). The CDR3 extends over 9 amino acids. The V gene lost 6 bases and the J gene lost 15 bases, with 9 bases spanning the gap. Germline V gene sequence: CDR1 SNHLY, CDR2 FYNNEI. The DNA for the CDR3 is TGTGCCAGCAGGGACGGGAGGTTCTTC. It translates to CASRDGRFF.

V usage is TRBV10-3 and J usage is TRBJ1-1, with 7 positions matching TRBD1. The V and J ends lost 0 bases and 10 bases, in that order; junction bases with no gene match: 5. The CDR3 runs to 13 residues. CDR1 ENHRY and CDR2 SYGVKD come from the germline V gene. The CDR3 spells CAISESGQAVAFF. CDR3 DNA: TGTGCCATCAGTGAGTCCGGACAGGCTGTAGCTTTCTTT.

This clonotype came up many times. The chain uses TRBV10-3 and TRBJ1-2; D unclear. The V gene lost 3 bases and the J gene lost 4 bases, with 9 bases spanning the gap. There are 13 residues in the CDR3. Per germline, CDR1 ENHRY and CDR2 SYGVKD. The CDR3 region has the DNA TGTGCCATCAGTGATGCAAGCGGCTATGGCTACACCTTC. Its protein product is CAISDASGYGYTF.

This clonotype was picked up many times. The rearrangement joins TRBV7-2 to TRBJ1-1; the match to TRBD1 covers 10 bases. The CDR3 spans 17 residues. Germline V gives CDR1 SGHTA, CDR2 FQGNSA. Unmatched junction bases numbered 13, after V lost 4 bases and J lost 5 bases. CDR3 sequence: CASSYLGQGVVQTEAFF. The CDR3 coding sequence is TGTGCCAGCAGCTACCTCGGACAGGGGGTGGTACAGACTGAAGCTTTCTTT.

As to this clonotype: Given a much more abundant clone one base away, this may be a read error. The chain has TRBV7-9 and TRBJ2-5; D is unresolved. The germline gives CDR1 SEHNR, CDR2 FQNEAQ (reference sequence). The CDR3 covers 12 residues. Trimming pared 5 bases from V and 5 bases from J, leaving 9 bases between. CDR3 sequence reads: CASSMSLETQYF. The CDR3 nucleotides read TGTGCCAGCAGCATGAGCTTGGAGACCCAGTACTTC.

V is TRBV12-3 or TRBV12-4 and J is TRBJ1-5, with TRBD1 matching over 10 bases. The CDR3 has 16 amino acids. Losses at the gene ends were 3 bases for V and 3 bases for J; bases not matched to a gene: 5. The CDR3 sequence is CASSLGTGAFNQPQHF. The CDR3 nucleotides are TGTGCCAGCAGTTTGGGGACAGGGGCGTTCAATCAGCCCCAGCATTTT.

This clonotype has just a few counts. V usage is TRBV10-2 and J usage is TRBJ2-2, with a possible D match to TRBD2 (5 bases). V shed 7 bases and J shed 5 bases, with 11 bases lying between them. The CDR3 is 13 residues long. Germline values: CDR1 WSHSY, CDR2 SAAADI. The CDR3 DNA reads TGCGCCAGCACCGACCCGGGGACCGGGGAGCTGTTTTTT. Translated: CASTDPGTGELFF.

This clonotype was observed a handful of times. CDR3 DNA sequence: TGTGCCAGCACGGGTCTATTCGGCACCGGGGAGCTGTTTTTT. Encoded protein: CASTGLFGTGELFF. The chain links TRBV7-8 to TRBJ2-2; unclear D gene. Germline lookup yields CDR1 SGHVS and CDR2 FQNEAQ. V was cut by 7 bases and J by 4 bases, with 13 bases left in between. CDR3 length: 14 residues.

CDR3 sequence (DNA): TGTGCCAGCAGCTTGACAGGGAAATCTCCCGCCGGGGAGCTGTTTTTT. Protein: CASSLTGKSPAGELFF. The chain has TRBV7-2 and TRBJ2-2; 7 bases match TRBD1. The germline V gene has CDR1 SGHTA and CDR2 FQGNSA. The trim removed 3 bases at V and 6 bases at J, leaving 10 bases unmatched. This CDR3 region has 16 residues.

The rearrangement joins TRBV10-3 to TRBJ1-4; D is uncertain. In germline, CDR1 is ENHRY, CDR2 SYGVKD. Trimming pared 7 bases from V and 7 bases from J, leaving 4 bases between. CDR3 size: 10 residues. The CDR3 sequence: CAIIGEKLFF. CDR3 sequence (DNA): TGTGCCATCATTGGTGAAAAACTGTTTTTT.